This T cell receptor beta chain was sequenced in a study of blood T cell repertoires in COVID-19. In the source study's methods: Estimation of nucleated cell counts relied on the amplification of reference gene primers. TCRdb's copy holds only in-frame clones and misses some; the assay was immunoSEQ multiplex PCR. V and J calls and clone size are given by that table; D and trimming were obtained from the DNA. The table shows 150,000 to 200,000 clones, with roughly 90% occurring only once. Seattle patients were enrolled during active infection and followed longitudinally. The CDR3 has 14 residues. The V gene's germline CDR1 is LNHDA and CDR2 SQIVND (reference sequence). The ends lost 9 bases at V and 1 base at J; junction bases unmatched: 6.

The receptor's source is a woman aged 60 to 75 with COVID-19, enrolled during active disease. V gene TRBV19 combines with J gene TRBJ1-3, with 7 bases aligning to TRBD1. Sequencing input: peripheral blood. This chain's CDR3 is CASQDRRSGNTIYF. The CDR3 DNA follows: TGTGCCAGCCAGGACAGGAGGTCTGGAAACACCATATATTTT.